This T cell receptor (beta chain) was captured in a study of T cell clones after liver transplantation. Study summary: Subjects received no induction therapy and standard immunosuppression until randomization at 12-24 months post-transplant.

V dropped 4 bases and J dropped 0 bases, with 19 bases sitting between them. CDR1 is MNHNS and CDR2 is SASEGT in the germline V gene. This CDR3 comprises 19 residues. The assay was immunoSEQ multiplex PCR, and TCRdb's table has in-frame clones only and misses some. The sample yields about 15,000 clones, around 90% seen once. This clone was detected only once. The V gene is TRBV6-1, the J gene TRBJ2-6; D is undetermined. The TCR was taken from a human donor who received a liver transplant. This specimen was CD8+ T cells from blood, taken before liver transplant. The CDR3 bases are TGTGCCAGCAGTGCCTTGAGACTGGCAGTGAGCTCTGGGGCCAACGTCCTGACTTTC. It translates to CASSALRLAVSSGANVLTF.